These 31 T cell receptor beta chains were sequenced from one sample in a study of CD8 T cells in Susac syndrome. A quantity of about 0.5 to 1 ug RNA underwent reverse transcription using random hexamers. TCRdb re-called the immunoSEQ multiplex PCR reads through MiXCR, storing one row per CDR3 protein. Of roughly 140,000 distinct CDR3 sequences listed, just under 95% were seen once; the top ten hold more than 0.2%. Sequencing was carried out using CD8+ T cells from PBMCs. Source of these receptors: a human donor with multiple sclerosis.

The chain recombines TRBV28 with TRBJ2-4; 9 bases align to TRBD1. V trimming: 5 bases; J trimming: 1 base; junction bases outside the gene matches: 12. The length of the CDR3 is 18 residues. The germline CDR1 and CDR2 sequences are MDHEN and SYDVKM. CDR3 nucleotide sequence: TGTGCCAGCAGTCCAACCGGGACAGGGACTCGCGCCAAAAACATTCAGTACTTC. Residues: CASSPTGTGTRAKNIQYF.

The chain employs TRBV19 and TRBJ1-5; D uncertain. The germline CDR1 and CDR2 sequences are LNHDA and SQIVND (reference sequence). The CDR3 has 16 amino acids. The germline V and J ends were trimmed by 3 bases and 2 bases, with 14 bases remaining between them. This CDR3 reads CASSMLYFTRNQPQHF. The CDR3 nucleotides read TGTGCCAGTAGTATGTTGTACTTCACACGCAATCAGCCCCAGCATTTT.

Only a few counts were recorded for this clonotype. The genes are TRBV5-6 and TRBJ1-5, with TRBD1 as a possible D gene (5 bases). The CDR3 contains 14 residues. Germline V lookup: CDR1 SGHDT, CDR2 YYEEEE. Trimming cost V 7 bases and J 2 bases, with 13 bases left between them. In nucleotides, the CDR3 is TGTGCCAGCTCCCCGAGGGGAGGCAATCAGCCCCAGCATTTT. Translation gives CASSPRGGNQPQHF.

The chain links TRBV29-1 to TRBJ1-2, with D unresolved. The germline gives CDR1 SQVTM, CDR2 ANQGSEA. This CDR3 has 12 amino acids. Trimming removed 6 bases at V and 8 bases at J, with 16 bases between. The chain's CDR3 is CSVPAGVRGYTF. The DNA of the CDR3 is TGCAGCGTACCAGCCGGGGTCCGGGGCTACACCTTC. The full variable domain, completed using reference TRBV29-1 and TRBJ1-2, is SAVISQKPSRDICQRGTSLTIQCQVDSQVTMMFWYRQQPGQSLTLIATANQGSEATYESGFVIDKFPISRPNLTFSTLTVSNMSPEDSSIYLCSVPAGVRGYTFGSGTRLTVV.

This clonotype occurred once. The chain has TRBV5-1 and TRBJ2-2, with TRBD2 as a possible D gene (5 bases). V lost 4 bases to trimming and J lost 6 bases, with 16 bases between them. The germline gives CDR1 SGHRS, CDR2 YFSETQ. The CDR3 spans 15 residues. DNA of the CDR3: TGCGCCAGCAGCCAGGACGGGAAAGAGGCCGGGGAGCTGTTTTTT. It is translated as CASSQDGKEAGELFF.

V is TRBV7-9 and J is TRBJ2-1; D remains unclear. The germline V gene has CDR1 SEHNR and CDR2 FQNEAQ (reference sequence). V was shortened by 11 bases and J by 7 bases, with 18 bases between the two germline ends. The CDR3 contains 13 residues. The CDR3 region has the DNA TGTGCCGCACGACGGCTATACATGAATGAGCAGTTCTTC. This translates into CAARRLYMNEQFF.

This chain links TRBV29-1 with TRBJ1-1; D gene ambiguous. Germline CDR1 SQVTM, CDR2 ANQGSEA. The CDR3 totals 14 residues. V lost 8 bases, J lost 0 bases, and 16 bases lay in between. The CDR3 loop reads CSSAGGNLNTEAFF. In nucleotides, the CDR3 is TGCAGCTCCGCTGGTGGGAACCTGAACACTGAAGCTTTCTTT.

This chain uses TRBV27 with TRBJ1-2; a weak D match, TRBD1 (6 bases). Germline CDR1 and CDR2: MNHEY and SMNVEV (reference sequence). Trimming took 8 bases from V and 8 from J, leaving 15 bases between them. This CDR3 has 12 residues. CDR3 in amino acids: CASVGANGGYTF. Written as DNA, the CDR3 is TGTGCCAGCGTGGGGGCTAATGGAGGCTACACCTTC.

The rearrangement uses TRBV9 and TRBJ2-1, with D possibly TRBD1 on 5 matching bases. Trimming cost V 6 bases and J 8 bases, with 21 bases left between them. The germline V gene has CDR1 SGDLS and CDR2 YYNGEE. The CDR3 has 15 residues. As DNA, the CDR3 is TGTGCCAGCAACATCCTTTCTGAAGGGGCAGATGAGCAGTTCTTC. Its protein product is CASNILSEGADEQFF.

The chain carries TRBV30 and TRBJ2-7, with D perhaps given as TRBD1 or TRBD2 (5 bases each). Trimming pared 4 bases from V and 4 bases from J, leaving 17 bases between. CDR1 and CDR2 from the germline V gene are GTSNPN and SVGIG (reference sequence). CDR3 length equals 14 residues. The CDR3 DNA reads TGTGCCTGGACGGAGGCAGGGTCTATTTACGAGCAGTACTTC. It is translated as CAWTEAGSIYEQYF.

Here the CDR3 reads CSARVQHTGELFF. CDR3 bases: TGCAGTGCTAGAGTACAGCACACCGGGGAGCTGTTTTTT. The rearrangement uses TRBV20-1 and TRBJ2-2; D is ambiguous. This CDR3 has 13 residues. Trimming took 1 base from V and 3 from J, leaving 6 bases between them. Per the germline V gene, CDR1 is DFQATT and CDR2 is SNEGSKA (reference sequence).

The V gene is TRBV27, the J gene TRBJ1-1; 9 bases map to TRBD1. Germline values: CDR1 MNHEY, CDR2 SMNVEV (reference sequence). V lost 10 bases to trimming and J lost 2 bases; unmatched junction nucleotides: 5. The CDR3 is 13 residues long. This CDR3 reads CATRDRANTEAFF. The CDR3 nucleotides are TGTGCCACCAGGGACAGGGCCAACACTGAAGCTTTCTTT.

The chain employs TRBV5-1 and TRBJ2-7, with D unresolved. Germline-derived CDR1 and CDR2 are SGHRS and YFSETQ. The CDR3 has 13 residues. Between the trimmed V and J ends, which lost 3 bases and 3 bases, there was a span of 10 bases. Written as DNA, the CDR3 is TGCGCCAGCAGCTACCGAGATGGCTACGAGCAGTACTTC. Translated, it gives CASSYRDGYEQYF.

The chain joins TRBV2 to TRBJ2-7; no reliable D call. The V gene's germline CDR1 is SNHLY and CDR2 FYNNEI. The CDR3 totals 16 residues. V gave up 2 bases and J gave up 0 bases, with 14 bases separating them. The CDR3 nucleotides read TGTGCCAGCAGTGAATCCCGGCGGTGGAGCTCCTACGAGCAGTACTTC. Translating it yields CASSESRRWSSYEQYF.

V usage is TRBV20-1 and J usage is TRBJ1-2; no reliable D call. Germline CDR1 is DFQATT and CDR2 is SNEGSKA (reference sequence). The CDR3 is made up of 8 amino acids. The CDR3 spells CIPSGYTF. CDR3 coding DNA: TGCATCCCATCTGGCTACACCTTC.

The rearrangement uses TRBV20-1 and TRBJ2-3; 10 bases are shared with TRBD2. CDR1 and CDR2 from the germline V gene are DFQATT and SNEGSKA (reference sequence). Unmatched junction bases numbered 16, after V lost 5 bases and J lost 2 bases. There are 18 residues in the CDR3. As DNA, the CDR3 is TGCAGTGCTTACCGGACTAGCGGACTCTCTATTAACACAGATACGCAGTATTTT. It codes for CSAYRTSGLSINTDTQYF.

This rearrangement joins TRBV28 to TRBJ1-6; TRBD1 agrees at 9 bases. V shed 6 bases and J 7 bases; nucleotides not matched to a gene: 4. Germline-derived CDR1 and CDR2 are MDHEN and SYDVKM. The CDR3 is made up of 14 amino acids. As DNA, the CDR3 is TGTGCCAGCAGCCACAGGGGGCTGAATTCACCCCTCCACTTT. It codes for CASSHRGLNSPLHF.

The J gene is TRBJ2-7, the V gene TRBV19, with 7 positions matching TRBD2. The CDR3 has 13 residues. The V and J ends lost 3 bases and 4 bases, in that order; junction bases with no gene match: 3. Germline V gene lookup returns CDR1 LNHDA and CDR2 SQIVND (reference sequence). CDR3: CASSMTGGYEQYF. The CDR3 DNA reads TGTGCCAGTAGTATGACGGGGGGATACGAGCAGTACTTC.

The rearrangement links TRBV9 to TRBJ2-1; 9 bases line up with TRBD2. The CDR3 runs 15 residues. Germline V gene lookup returns CDR1 SGDLS and CDR2 YYNGEE. Losses at the gene ends were 0 bases for V and 7 bases for J; bases not matched to a gene: 5. The CDR3, as DNA: TGTGCCAGCAGCGTAGGCGGGGGGGCCGGGAATGAGCAGTTCTTC. Encoded protein: CASSVGGGAGNEQFF.

CDR3 in amino acids: CASSPTGIPNEKLFF. CDR3 nucleotides: TGTGCCAGCAGTCCGACAGGAATCCCGAATGAAAAACTGTTTTTT. The chain recombines TRBV6-5 with TRBJ1-4; D perhaps matches TRBD1 (6 bases). With 5 bases removed from V and 5 bases from J, the gap between germline ends came to 15 bases. CDR3 length: 15 amino acids. Germline CDR1 reads MNHEY; CDR2 reads SVGAGI.

The CDR3 sequence: CASSQDHRGRSSGANVLTF. The CDR3 nucleotides read TGTGCCAGCAGCCAAGATCACCGCGGACGGTCCTCTGGGGCCAACGTCCTGACTTTC. The gene calls are TRBV3-1 and TRBJ2-6, with no clear D. Trimming pared 0 bases from V and 0 bases from J, leaving 15 bases between. Germline V gives CDR1 LGHDT, CDR2 YNNKEL (reference sequence). This CDR3 spans 19 amino acids.

The V and J genes are TRBV6-5 and TRBJ2-2, with no clear D. V shed 0 bases and J shed 2 bases, with 10 bases lying between them. Germline lookup yields CDR1 MNHEY and CDR2 SVGAGI. The CDR3 loop spans 16 amino acids. The CDR3 sequence: CASSYSIRPNTGELFF. CDR3 nucleotides: TGTGCCAGCAGTTACTCGATCCGACCCAACACCGGGGAGCTGTTTTTT.

The rearrangement links TRBV11-2 to TRBJ2-4, with unresolved D. V lost 0 bases and J 11 bases, leaving 11 bases between the germline ends. Germline CDR1 reads SGHAT; CDR2 reads FQNNGV. CDR3 size: 13 residues. DNA for the CDR3: TGTGCCAGCAGCTTAGATCTTGGAAGCCTTCAGTACTTC. Its translation is CASSLDLGSLQYF.

The chain employs TRBV20-1 and TRBJ2-7; D might be TRBD2 (5 bases). Germline lookup yields CDR1 DFQATT and CDR2 SNEGSKA (reference sequence). V lost 0 bases to trimming and J lost 7 bases, with 16 bases between them. This CDR3 contains 14 residues. The DNA for the CDR3 is TGCAGTGCTAGAGATCAAAGAGGGCTGGGGGAGCAGTACTTC. Translation: CSARDQRGLGEQYF.

The rearrangement joins TRBV20-1 to TRBJ2-5; D is perhaps TRBD2 (5 bases). Between the trimmed V and J ends, which lost 6 bases and 10 bases, there was a span of 18 bases. Looked up from germline, CDR1 is DFQATT and CDR2 is SNEGSKA (reference sequence). The CDR3 covers 12 residues. The CDR3 here is CSAPDTTRDQYF. CDR3 coding DNA: TGCAGTGCACCTGATACTACTCGGGACCAGTACTTC.

This chain links TRBV18 with TRBJ2-7; 7 bases line up with TRBD1. After removal of 3 bases from V and 3 bases from J, the junction contained 11 bases not matched to a gene. Germline CDR1 reads KGHSH; CDR2 reads LQKENI. This CDR3 region has 16 residues. DNA for the CDR3: TGTGCCAGCTCACCCCTCCGGGACAGAGGCAACTACGAGCAGTACTTC. This encodes CASSPLRDRGNYEQYF.

The chain's CDR3 is CAWSVGRLGETQYF. Written as DNA, the CDR3 is TGTGCCTGGAGTGTTGGCCGGCTCGGGGAGACCCAGTACTTC. The V call is TRBV30, the J call TRBJ2-5; D not resolved. Germline CDR1 is GTSNPN and CDR2 is SVGIG (reference sequence). V lost 0 bases to trimming and J lost 5 bases, with 13 bases between them. The CDR3 has 14 residues.

The CDR3 region is CASSFDPVYGQFF. DNA of the CDR3: TGTGCCAGCAGTTTTGACCCTGTTTACGGGCAGTTCTTC. The chain recombines TRBV28 with TRBJ2-1; D gene ambiguous. The CDR3 contains 13 residues. Per the germline V gene, CDR1 is MDHEN and CDR2 is SYDVKM. V dropped 3 bases and J dropped 12 bases, with 15 bases sitting between them.

This clonotype was found once. J is TRBJ1-1 and V is TRBV7-8, with a weak D call TRBD1 (5 bases). The ends were cut back, 3 bases at V and 5 bases at J, with 13 bases in the middle. This CDR3 is 14 amino acids long. Germline lookup yields CDR1 SGHVS and CDR2 FQNEAQ. CDR3 DNA: TGTGCCAGCAGCTTCCCCGAAGGGACTACTGAAGCTTTCTTT. This codes for CASSFPEGTTEAFF.

The chain employs TRBV27 and TRBJ1-5; a weak D match, TRBD1 (5 bases). CDR3 size: 12 residues. The germline V gene has CDR1 MNHEY and CDR2 SMNVEV (reference sequence). V was cut by 5 bases and J by 11 bases, with 13 bases left in between. The CDR3, as DNA: TGTGCCAGCAGTCCAGGGATCGGAGCCCAGCATTTT. Translated, it gives CASSPGIGAQHF.

The chain recombines TRBV19 with TRBJ2-2, with a possible D match to TRBD2 (6 bases). Per the germline V gene, CDR1 is LNHDA and CDR2 is SQIVND (reference sequence). Trimming took 6 bases from V and 5 from J, leaving 22 bases between them. CDR3 length: 17 residues. The CDR3 DNA follows: TGTGCCAGTAGCGAATCCGCGGGGCGGGAAGGGACCGGGGAGCTGTTTTTT. It encodes CASSESAGREGTGELFF.